A selection of T cell receptor beta chains follows, all from one sample in a study of blood T cell repertoires in COVID-19. Assay: immunoSEQ multiplex PCR; the TCRdb copy retains only in-frame clones and omits some. Of roughly 170,000 clones in the sample, over 65% are singletons; the top ten hold 3%. Sequencing was done on a sample of peripheral blood. These receptors originate from a woman older than 75 with acute or convalescent COVID-19. Each CDR3 is given with its conserved first and last residue. A D gene is named only where the DNA matches it firmly. Only some rows state a clone size, as once, few, many or a class for expanded clones.

>-|TRBJ2-2|TRBD2|TRBV3-1/TRBV3-2
CASSRPLAGTTGELFF
TGTGCCAGCAGCCGGCCACTAGCGGGGACCACCGGGGAGCTGTTTTTT
>-|TRBJ2-4|-|TRBV3-1/TRBV3-2
CASSQDTTVGNIQYF
TGTGCCAGCAGCCAAGATACGACAGTGGGGAACATTCAGTACTTC
>-|TRBJ2-2|TRBD2|TRBV5-1
CASSRNAGGLDTGELFF
TGCGCCAGCAGCCGTAATGCGGGAGGTTTGGACACCGGGGAGCTGTTTTTT
>-|TRBJ2-7|TRBD1|TRBV28
CASRSTGGTYEQYF
TGTGCCAGCAGGTCGACAGGGGGAACCTACGAGCAGTACTTC
>-|TRBJ2-7|TRBD1|TRBV10-2
CASSESTRDRGDEQYF
TGCGCCAGCAGTGAGTCGACTCGGGACAGGGGTGACGAGCAGTACTTC
>-|TRBJ2-2|TRBD2|TRBV19
CASRLGLAGGPHTGELFF
TGTGCCAGTAGACTAGGACTAGCGGGAGGGCCGCACACCGGGGAGCTGTTTTTT
>few|TRBJ2-1|TRBD2|TRBV7-3
CASSPKGLAGYNEQFF
TGTGCCAGCAGCCCTAAGGGACTAGCGGGTTACAATGAGCAGTTCTTC
>few|TRBJ2-1|-|TRBV4-2
CASSQDPGGAVYNEQFF
TGTGCCAGCAGCCAAGATCCCGGGGGAGCCGTATACAATGAGCAGTTCTTC
>once|TRBJ2-1|-|TRBV28
CASSSPHGGRTNEQFF
TGTGCCAGCAGTTCCCCCCACGGGGGGCGGACGAATGAGCAGTTCTTC
>once|TRBJ2-1|TRBD2|TRBV28
CASSLGSAGPNEQFF
TGTGCCAGCAGTTTAGGTTCAGCGGGACCCAATGAGCAGTTCTTC
>few|TRBJ2-7|-|TRBV7-9
CASILQGSYEQYF
TGTGCCAGCATCCTACAGGGTTCTTACGAGCAGTACTTC
>-|TRBJ1-2|TRBD1|TRBV7-9
CASSLGQTSGGYGYTF
TGTGCCAGCAGCTTAGGGCAGACATCAGGGGGGTATGGCTACACCTTC
>once|TRBJ2-6|-|TRBV29-1
CSVASEAGANVLTF
TGCAGCGTTGCGAGCGAGGCTGGGGCCAACGTCCTGACTTTC
>-|TRBJ2-2|-|TRBV4-3
CASSQDRRDNTGELFF
TGCGCCAGCAGCCAAGATCGGAGGGATAACACCGGGGAGCTGTTTTTT
>-|TRBJ1-1|-|TRBV14
CASSRSKGTWGTEAFF
TGTGCCAGCAGCCGATCCAAAGGGACTTGGGGGACTGAAGCTTTCTTT
>-|TRBJ2-1|TRBD2|TRBV27
CASSFVAGGRYNEQFF
TGTGCCAGCAGTTTCGTAGCGGGAGGGAGGTACAATGAGCAGTTCTTC
>-|TRBJ2-7|TRBD2|TRBV20-1
CSASKGRAHEQYF
TGCAGTGCTAGTAAGGGGAGGGCCCACGAGCAGTACTTC
>many|TRBJ1-2|-|TRBV19
CASNPYGGRAGYTF
TGTGCCAGTAATCCGTACGGGGGGCGCGCTGGCTACACCTTC
>-|TRBJ1-6|-|TRBV7-9
CASSLAWTRAYNSPLHF
TGTGCCAGCAGCTTAGCCTGGACACGGGCTTATAATTCACCCCTCCACTTT
>-|TRBJ1-2|-|TRBV3-1/TRBV3-2
CASSQDHGGAHGYTF
TGTGCCAGCAGCCAAGATCATGGGGGGGCGCATGGCTACACCTTC
>-|TRBJ2-7|TRBD1|TRBV18
CASSLGQGWISSYEQYF
TGTGCCAGCTCGCTCGGACAGGGTTGGATATCCTCTTACGAGCAGTACTTC
>-|TRBJ2-6|-|TRBV7-8
CASSSRQEFTGANVLTF
TGTGCCAGCAGCTCTAGACAGGAATTCACTGGGGCCAACGTCCTGACTTTC
>-|TRBJ2-2|TRBD2|TRBV5-1
CASSLGAGGTGELFF
TGCGCCAGCAGCTTGGGAGCGGGAGGAACCGGGGAGCTGTTTTTT
>-|TRBJ2-1|TRBD2|TRBV7-2
CASSFPTSDEQFF
TGTGCCAGCAGCTTTCCAACTAGCGATGAGCAGTTCTTC
>-|TRBJ1-6|-|TRBV2
CASSVRVNDSPLHF
TGTGCCAGCAGTGTCAGGGTTAATGATTCACCCCTCCACTTT
>-|TRBJ2-1|TRBD1|TRBV6-5
CASKRMTGNHEQFF
TGTGCCAGCAAAAGAATGACAGGGAACCATGAGCAGTTCTTC
>-|TRBJ1-5|-|TRBV19
CAIGPGDQPQHF
TGTGCCATAGGGCCCGGGGATCAGCCCCAGCATTTT
>-|TRBJ2-7|-|TRBV28
CASIPGDQSSYEQYF
TGTGCCAGCATCCCGGGGGACCAGAGCTCCTACGAGCAGTACTTC
>-|TRBJ2-5|-|TRBV10-1
CASSSLYQETQYF
TGCGCCAGCAGTTCCTTGTACCAAGAGACCCAGTACTTC
>-|TRBJ2-1|-|TRBV6-1
CASSEFGEQFF
TGTGCCAGCAGTGAATTCGGTGAGCAGTTCTTC
>once|TRBJ2-3|TRBD2|TRBV4-3
CASSQDSEAGGPGGDTQYF
TGCGCCAGCAGCCAAGATTCGGAAGCGGGAGGGCCGGGTGGAGATACGCAGTATTTT
>-|TRBJ1-4|-|TRBV5-1
CASSNDGWRDEKLFF
TGCGCCAGCAGCAACGACGGGTGGAGGGATGAAAAACTGTTTTTT
>-|TRBJ2-3|-|TRBV6-5
CASSGLSSTDTQYF
TGTGCCAGCTCCGGACTCTCTAGCACAGATACGCAGTATTTT
>-|TRBJ2-1|TRBD2|TRBV27
CASSFREAVYNEQFF
TGTGCCAGCAGTTTTCGGGAGGCGGTCTACAATGAGCAGTTCTTC
>-|TRBJ2-1|TRBD2|TRBV6-2/TRBV6-3
CASSYRWTSGVNEQFF
TGTGCCAGCAGTTACCGTTGGACTAGTGGCGTGAATGAGCAGTTCTTC
>-|TRBJ2-3|-|TRBV9
CASSVEAGTDTQYF
TGTGCCAGCAGCGTAGAGGCGGGAACAGATACGCAGTATTTT
>-|TRBJ1-5|TRBD1|TRBV29-1
CSVVRDRTGGSNQPQHF
TGCAGCGTTGTCAGGGACAGGACGGGAGGTAGCAATCAGCCCCAGCATTTT
>-|TRBJ1-1|TRBD1|TRBV5-1
CASSLGTGFVAEAFF
TGCGCCAGCAGCTTAGGGACAGGGTTTGTTGCTGAAGCTTTCTTT
>once|TRBJ2-6|-|TRBV6-5
CAISPAVSGANVLTF
TGTGCCATCTCTCCAGCGGTTTCTGGGGCCAACGTCCTGACTTTC
>-|TRBJ2-3|-|TRBV4-2
CASKDRTSTDTQYF
TGTGCCAGCAAAGACAGGACTAGCACAGATACGCAGTATTTT
>-|TRBJ2-1|TRBD2|TRBV7-9
CASSLTSRKNNEQFF
TGTGCCAGCAGCTTGACTAGCAGAAAAAACAATGAGCAGTTCTTC
>-|TRBJ2-7|TRBD1|TRBV2
CASSDGQGVYEQYF
TGTGCCAGCAGCGATGGACAGGGGGTTTACGAGCAGTACTTC
>-|TRBJ2-1|TRBD2|TRBV9
CASSVGLAGAVRNEQFF
TGTGCCAGCAGCGTAGGGCTAGCGGGGGCCGTACGCAATGAGCAGTTCTTC
>-|TRBJ1-1|-|TRBV7-9
CASSATAGFTEAFF
TGTGCCAGCAGCGCTACTGCGGGATTTACTGAAGCTTTCTTT
>-|TRBJ1-4|TRBD1|TRBV5-1
CASSTMTGGNEKLFF
TGCGCCAGCAGCACCATGACAGGGGGCAATGAAAAACTGTTTTTT